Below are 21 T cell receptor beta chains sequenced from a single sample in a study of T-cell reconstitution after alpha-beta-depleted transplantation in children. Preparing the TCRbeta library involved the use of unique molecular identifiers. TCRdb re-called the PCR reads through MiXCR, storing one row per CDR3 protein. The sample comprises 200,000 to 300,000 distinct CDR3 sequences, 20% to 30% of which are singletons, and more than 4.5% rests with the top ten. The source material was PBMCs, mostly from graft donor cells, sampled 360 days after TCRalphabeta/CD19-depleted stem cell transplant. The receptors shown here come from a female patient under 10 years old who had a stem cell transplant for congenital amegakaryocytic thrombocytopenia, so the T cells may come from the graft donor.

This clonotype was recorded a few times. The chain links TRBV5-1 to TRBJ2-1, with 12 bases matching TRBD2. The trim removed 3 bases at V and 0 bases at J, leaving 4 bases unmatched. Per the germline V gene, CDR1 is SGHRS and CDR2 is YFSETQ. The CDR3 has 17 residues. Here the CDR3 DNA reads TGCGCCAGCAGCTCGACGACTAGCGGGAGCTCCTACAATGAGCAGTTCTTC. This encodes CASSSTTSGSSYNEQFF. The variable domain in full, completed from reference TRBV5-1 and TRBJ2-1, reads KAGVTQTPRYLIKTRGQQVTLSCSPISGHRSVSWYQQTPGQGLQFLFEYFSETQRNKGNFPGRFSGRQFSNSRSEMNVSTLELGDSALYLCASSSTTSGSSYNEQFFGPGTRLTVL.

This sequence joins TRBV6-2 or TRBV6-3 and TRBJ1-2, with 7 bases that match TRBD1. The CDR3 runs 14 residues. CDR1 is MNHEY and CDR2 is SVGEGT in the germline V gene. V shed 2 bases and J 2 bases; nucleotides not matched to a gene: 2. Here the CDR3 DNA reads TGTGCCAGCAGTTACCGACAGGGCAACTATGGCTACACCTTC. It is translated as CASSYRQGNYGYTF.

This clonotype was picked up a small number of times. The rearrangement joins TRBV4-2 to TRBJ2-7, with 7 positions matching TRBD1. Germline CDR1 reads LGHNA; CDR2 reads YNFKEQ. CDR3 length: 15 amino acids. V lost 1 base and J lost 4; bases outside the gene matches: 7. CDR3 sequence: CASSQGNRGSYEQYF. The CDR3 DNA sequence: TGTGCCAGCAGCCAAGGGAACAGGGGAAGTTACGAGCAGTACTTC.

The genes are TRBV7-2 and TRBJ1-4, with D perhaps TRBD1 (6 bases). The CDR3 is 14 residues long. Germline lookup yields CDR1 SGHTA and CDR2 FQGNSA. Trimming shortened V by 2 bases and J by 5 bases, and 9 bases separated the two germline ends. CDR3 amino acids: CASSLSRGNEKLFF. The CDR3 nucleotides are TGTGCCAGCAGCTTATCCAGGGGAAATGAAAAACTGTTTTTT.

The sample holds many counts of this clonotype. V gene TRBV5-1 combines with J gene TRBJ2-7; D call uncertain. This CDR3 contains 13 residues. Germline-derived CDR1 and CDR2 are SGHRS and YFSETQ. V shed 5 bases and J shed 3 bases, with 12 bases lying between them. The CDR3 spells CASSVLEHYEQYF. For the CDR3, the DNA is TGCGCCAGCAGTGTTCTGGAACACTACGAGCAGTACTTC. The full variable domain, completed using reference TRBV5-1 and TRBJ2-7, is KAGVTQTPRYLIKTRGQQVTLSCSPISGHRSVSWYQQTPGQGLQFLFEYFSETQRNKGNFPGRFSGRQFSNSRSEMNVSTLELGDSALYLCASSVLEHYEQYFGPGTRLTVT.

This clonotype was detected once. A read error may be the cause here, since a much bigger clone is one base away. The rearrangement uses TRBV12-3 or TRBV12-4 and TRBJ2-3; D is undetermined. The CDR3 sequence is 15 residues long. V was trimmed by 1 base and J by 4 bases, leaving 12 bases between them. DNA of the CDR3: TGTGCCAGCAGTTTAGTCCCCCGTACTTCAGATACGCAGTATTTT. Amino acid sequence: CASSLVPRTSDTQYF.

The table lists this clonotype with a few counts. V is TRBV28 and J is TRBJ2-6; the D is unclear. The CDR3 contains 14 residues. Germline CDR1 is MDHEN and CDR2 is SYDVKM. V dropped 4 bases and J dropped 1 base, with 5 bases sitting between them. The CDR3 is CASSSGSGANVLTF. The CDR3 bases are TGTGCCAGCAGTTCTGGATCTGGGGCCAACGTCCTGACTTTC.

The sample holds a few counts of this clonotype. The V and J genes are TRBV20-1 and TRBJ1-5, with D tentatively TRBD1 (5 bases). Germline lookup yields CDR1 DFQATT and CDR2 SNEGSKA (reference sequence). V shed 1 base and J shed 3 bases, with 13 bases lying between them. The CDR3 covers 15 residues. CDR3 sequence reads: CSARGSGVNNQPQHF. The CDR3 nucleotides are TGCAGTGCTAGAGGGTCGGGGGTGAACAATCAGCCCCAGCATTTT.

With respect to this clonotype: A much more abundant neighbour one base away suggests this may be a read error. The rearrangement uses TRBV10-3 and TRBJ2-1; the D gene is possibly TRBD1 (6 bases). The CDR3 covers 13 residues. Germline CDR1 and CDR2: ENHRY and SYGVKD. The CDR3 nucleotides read TGTGCCATCCGTGAAGTCAGGGGAAATGAGCAGTTCTTC. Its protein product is CAIREVRGNEQFF.

CDR3 sequence (DNA): TGTGCCACAATACTAGCGGGAGGGAGACATGAGCAGTTCTTC. This codes for CATILAGGRHEQFF. V gene TRBV28 combines with J gene TRBJ2-1, with 13 positions matching TRBD2. From germline, CDR1 is MDHEN and CDR2 SYDVKM. This CDR3 contains 14 residues. V lost 10 bases to trimming and J lost 8 bases; unmatched junction nucleotides: 8.

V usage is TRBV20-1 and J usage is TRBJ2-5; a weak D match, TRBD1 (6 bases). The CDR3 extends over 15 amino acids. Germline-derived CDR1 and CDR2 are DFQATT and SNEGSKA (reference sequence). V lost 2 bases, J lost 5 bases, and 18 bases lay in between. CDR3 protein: CSARLDRRLGETQYF. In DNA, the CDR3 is TGCAGTGCTAGACTCGACAGGCGGTTAGGGGAGACCCAGTACTTC.

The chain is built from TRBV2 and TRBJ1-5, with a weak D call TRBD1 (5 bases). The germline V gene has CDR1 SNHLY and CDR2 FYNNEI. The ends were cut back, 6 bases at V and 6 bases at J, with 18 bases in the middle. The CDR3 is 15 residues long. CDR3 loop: CASSPGTALVQPQHF. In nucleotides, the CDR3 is TGTGCCAGCAGCCCAGGGACGGCGCTAGTTCAGCCCCAGCATTTT.

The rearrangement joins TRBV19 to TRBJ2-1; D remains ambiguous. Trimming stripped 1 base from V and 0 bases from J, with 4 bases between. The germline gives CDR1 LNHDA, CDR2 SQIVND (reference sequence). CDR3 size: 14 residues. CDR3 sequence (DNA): TGTGCCAGTAGTATAGGGGACTCCTACAATGAGCAGTTCTTC. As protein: CASSIGDSYNEQFF.

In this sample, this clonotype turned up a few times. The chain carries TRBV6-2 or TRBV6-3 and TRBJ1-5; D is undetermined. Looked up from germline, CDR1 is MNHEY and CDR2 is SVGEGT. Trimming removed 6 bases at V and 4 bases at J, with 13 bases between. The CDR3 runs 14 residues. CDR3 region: CASSNNWRNQPQHF. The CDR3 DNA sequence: TGTGCCAGCAGCAATAACTGGCGGAATCAGCCCCAGCATTTT.

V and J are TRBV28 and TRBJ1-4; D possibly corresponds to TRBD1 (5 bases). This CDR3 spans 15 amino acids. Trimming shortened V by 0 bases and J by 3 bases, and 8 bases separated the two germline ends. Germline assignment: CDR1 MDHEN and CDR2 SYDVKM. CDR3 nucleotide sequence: TGTGCCAGCAGTTTATGGCGGGGGGCTAATGAAAAACTGTTTTTT. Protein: CASSLWRGANEKLFF.

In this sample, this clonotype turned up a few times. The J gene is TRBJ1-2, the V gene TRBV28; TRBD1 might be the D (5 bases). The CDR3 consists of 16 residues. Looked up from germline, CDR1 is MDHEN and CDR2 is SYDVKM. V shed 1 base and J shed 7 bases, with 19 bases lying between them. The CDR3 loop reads CASSLFPGPNGFGYTF. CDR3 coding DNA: TGTGCCAGCAGTTTATTTCCAGGGCCCAACGGATTTGGCTACACCTTC.

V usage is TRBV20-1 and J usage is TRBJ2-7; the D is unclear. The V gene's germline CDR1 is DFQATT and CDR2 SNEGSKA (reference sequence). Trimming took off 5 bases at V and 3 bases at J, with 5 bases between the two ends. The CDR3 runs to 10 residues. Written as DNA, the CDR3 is TGCAGTGCTGGTGACTACGAGCAGTACTTC. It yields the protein CSAGDYEQYF.

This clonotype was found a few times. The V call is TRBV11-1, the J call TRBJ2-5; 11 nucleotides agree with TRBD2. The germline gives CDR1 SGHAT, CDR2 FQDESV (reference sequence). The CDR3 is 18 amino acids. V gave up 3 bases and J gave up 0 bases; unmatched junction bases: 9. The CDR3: CASSFGYKTSGNQETQYF. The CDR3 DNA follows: TGTGCCAGCAGCTTTGGGTACAAGACTAGCGGGAACCAAGAGACCCAGTACTTC. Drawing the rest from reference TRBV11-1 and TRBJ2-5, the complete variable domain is EAEVAQSPRYKITEKSQAVAFWCDPISGHATLYWYRQILGQGPELLVQFQDESVVDDSQLPKDRFSAERLKGVDSTLKIQPAELGDSAMYLCASSFGYKTSGNQETQYFGPGTRLLVL.

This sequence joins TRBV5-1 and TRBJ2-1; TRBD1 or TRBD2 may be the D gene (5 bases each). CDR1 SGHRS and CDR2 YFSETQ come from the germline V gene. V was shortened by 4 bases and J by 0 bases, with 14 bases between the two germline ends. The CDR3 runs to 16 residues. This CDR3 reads CASSAPGRGSYNEQFF. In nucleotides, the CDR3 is TGCGCCAGCAGCGCTCCGGGACGCGGCTCCTACAATGAGCAGTTCTTC.

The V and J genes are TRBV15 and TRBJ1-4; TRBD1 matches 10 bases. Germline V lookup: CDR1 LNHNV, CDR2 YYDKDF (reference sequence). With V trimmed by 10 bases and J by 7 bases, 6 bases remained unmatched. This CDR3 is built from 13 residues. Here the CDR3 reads CASKRTGGEKLFF. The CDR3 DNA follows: TGTGCCAGTAAAAGGACAGGGGGTGAAAAACTGTTTTTT. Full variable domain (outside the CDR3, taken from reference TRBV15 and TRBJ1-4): DAMVIQNPRYQVTQFGKPVTLSCSQTLNHNVMYWYQQKSSQAPKLLFHYYDKDFNNEADTPDNFQSRRPNTSFCFLDIRSPGLGDTAMYLCASKRTGGEKLFFGSGTQLSVL.

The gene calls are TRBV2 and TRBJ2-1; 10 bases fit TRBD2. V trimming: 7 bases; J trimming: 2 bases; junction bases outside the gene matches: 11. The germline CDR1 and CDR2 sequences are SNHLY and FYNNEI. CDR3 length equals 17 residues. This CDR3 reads CASTGTNSGRPYNEQFF. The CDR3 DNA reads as TGTGCCAGCACGGGGACAAATAGCGGGAGGCCCTACAATGAGCAGTTCTTC.